Listed below are T cell receptor beta chains from one sample, sequenced in a study of HIV-infected patients and healthy controls. MiXCR was run by TCRdb on the 5' RACE reads, yielding one entry per CDR3 protein. The sample has around 67,000 distinct CDR3 sequences; 15% to 20% are singletons. What was sequenced was CD4+ T cells from blood. Every receptor here comes from a human donor in good health. CDR3s leave out the opening cysteine and the closing phenylalanine or tryptophan.

v_gene	j_gene	CDR3aa
TRBV7-2	TRBJ2-3	ASSHSRARGTDTQY
TRBV6-2/TRBV6-3	TRBJ2-3	ASSRDRADTQY
TRBV18	TRBJ1-3	ASSSGTGRTGNTIY
TRBV4-2	TRBJ2-3	ASSQDAGTGITDTQY
TRBV7-2	TRBJ2-7	ASSPPESQLGGEQY
TRBV12-3/TRBV12-4	TRBJ2-1	ASRHSGSYNEQF
TRBV19	TRBJ1-5	ASSIRDMNQPQH
TRBV25-1	TRBJ2-5	ASSEHVGTAAQETQY
TRBV7-9	TRBJ2-1	ASSYSRLPYNEQF
TRBV7-9	TRBJ1-1	ASSLTGSTEAF
TRBV7-2	TRBJ2-3	ASSLLTKYSTDTQY